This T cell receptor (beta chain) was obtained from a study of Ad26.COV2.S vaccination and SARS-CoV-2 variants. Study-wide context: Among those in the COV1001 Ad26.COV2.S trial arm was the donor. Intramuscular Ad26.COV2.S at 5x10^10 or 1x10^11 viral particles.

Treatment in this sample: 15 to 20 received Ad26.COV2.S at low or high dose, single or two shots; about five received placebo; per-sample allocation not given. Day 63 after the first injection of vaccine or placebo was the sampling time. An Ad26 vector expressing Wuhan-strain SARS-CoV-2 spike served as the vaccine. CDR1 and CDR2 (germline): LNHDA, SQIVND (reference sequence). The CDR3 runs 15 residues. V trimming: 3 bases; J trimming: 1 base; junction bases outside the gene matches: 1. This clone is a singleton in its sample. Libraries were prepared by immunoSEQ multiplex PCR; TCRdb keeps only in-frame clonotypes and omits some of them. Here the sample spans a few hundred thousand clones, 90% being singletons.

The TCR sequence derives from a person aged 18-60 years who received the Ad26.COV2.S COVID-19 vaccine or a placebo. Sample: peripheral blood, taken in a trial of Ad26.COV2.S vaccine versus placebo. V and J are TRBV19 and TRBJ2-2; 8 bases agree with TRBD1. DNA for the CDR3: TGTGCCAGTAGTATCAGGGGGCAGAACACCGGGGAGCTGTTTTTT. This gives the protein CASSIRGQNTGELFF.